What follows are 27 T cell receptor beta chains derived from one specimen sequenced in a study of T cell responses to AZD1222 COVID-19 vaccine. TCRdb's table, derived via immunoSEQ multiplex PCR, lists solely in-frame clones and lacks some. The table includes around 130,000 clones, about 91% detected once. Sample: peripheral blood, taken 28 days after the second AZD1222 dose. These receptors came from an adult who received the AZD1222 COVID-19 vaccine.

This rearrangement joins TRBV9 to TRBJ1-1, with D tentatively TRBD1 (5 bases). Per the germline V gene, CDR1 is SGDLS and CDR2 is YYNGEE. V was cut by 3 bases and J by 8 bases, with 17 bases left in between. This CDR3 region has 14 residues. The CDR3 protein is CASSAHSREGEAFF. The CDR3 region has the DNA TGTGCCAGCAGCGCGCACTCCAGGGAGGGGGAAGCTTTCTTT.

In nucleotides, the CDR3 is TGTGCCAGCAGTCAACCGGGACGGAGCAATCAGCCCCAGCATTTT. This sequence encodes CASSQPGRSNQPQHF. The chain is built from TRBV28 and TRBJ1-5; a weak D match, TRBD1 (5 bases). Germline assignment: CDR1 MDHEN and CDR2 SYDVKM. CDR3 length: 15 residues. The ends were cut back, 5 bases at V and 1 base at J, with 12 bases in the middle.

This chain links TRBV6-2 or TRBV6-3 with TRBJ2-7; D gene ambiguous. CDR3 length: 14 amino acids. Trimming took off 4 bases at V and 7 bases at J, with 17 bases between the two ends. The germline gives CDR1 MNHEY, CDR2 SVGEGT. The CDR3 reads CASSLPQASREQYV. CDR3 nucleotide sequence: TGTGCCAGCAGTTTACCTCAGGCTAGTAGGGAGCAGTACGTC.

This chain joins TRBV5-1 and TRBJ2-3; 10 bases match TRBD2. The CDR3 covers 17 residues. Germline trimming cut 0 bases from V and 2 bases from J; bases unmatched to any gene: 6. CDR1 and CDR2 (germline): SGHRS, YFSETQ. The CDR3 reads CASSLASAGGPTDTQYF. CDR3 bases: TGCGCCAGCAGCTTGGCCTCAGCGGGAGGGCCCACAGATACGCAGTATTTT.

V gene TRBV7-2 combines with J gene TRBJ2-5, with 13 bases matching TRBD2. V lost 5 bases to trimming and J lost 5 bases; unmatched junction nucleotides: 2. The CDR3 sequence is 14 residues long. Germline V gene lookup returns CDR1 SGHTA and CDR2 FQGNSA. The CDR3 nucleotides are TGTGCCAGCAGCGGACTAGCGGGAGCGGAGACCCAGTACTTC. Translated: CASSGLAGAETQYF. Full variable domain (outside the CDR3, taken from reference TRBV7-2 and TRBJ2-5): GAGVSQSPSNKVTEKGKDVELRCDPISGHTALYWYRQSLGQGLEFLIYFQGNSAPDKSGLPSDRFSAERTGGSVSTLTIQRTQQEDSAVYLCASSGLAGAETQYFGPGTRLLVL.

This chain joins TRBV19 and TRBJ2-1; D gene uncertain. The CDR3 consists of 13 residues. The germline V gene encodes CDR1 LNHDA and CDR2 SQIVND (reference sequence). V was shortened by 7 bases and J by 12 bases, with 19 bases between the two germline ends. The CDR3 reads CASNSAGGVGQFF. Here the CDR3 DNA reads TGTGCCAGTAACTCCGCCGGTGGGGTCGGGCAGTTCTTC.

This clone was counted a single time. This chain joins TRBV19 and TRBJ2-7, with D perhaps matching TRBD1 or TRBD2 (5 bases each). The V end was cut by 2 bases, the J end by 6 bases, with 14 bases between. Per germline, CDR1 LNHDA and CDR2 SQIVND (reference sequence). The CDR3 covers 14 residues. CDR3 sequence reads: CASSISKGRPEQYF. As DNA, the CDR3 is TGTGCCAGTAGTATATCCAAGGGACGGCCCGAGCAGTACTTC.

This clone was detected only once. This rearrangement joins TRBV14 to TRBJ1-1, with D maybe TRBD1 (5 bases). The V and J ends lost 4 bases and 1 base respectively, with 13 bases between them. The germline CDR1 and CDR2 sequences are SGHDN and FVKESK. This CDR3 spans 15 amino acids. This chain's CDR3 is CASSPLGASNTEAFF. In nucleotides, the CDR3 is TGTGCCAGCAGCCCTCTTGGGGCCTCGAACACTGAAGCTTTCTTT.

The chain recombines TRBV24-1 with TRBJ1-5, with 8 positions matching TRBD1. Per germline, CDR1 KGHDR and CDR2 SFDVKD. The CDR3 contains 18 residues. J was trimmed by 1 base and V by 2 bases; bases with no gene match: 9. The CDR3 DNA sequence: TGTGCCACCAGTGATTCCAAGCAGGGGGCGTCGAGCAATCAGCCCCAGCATTTT. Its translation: CATSDSKQGASSNQPQHF.

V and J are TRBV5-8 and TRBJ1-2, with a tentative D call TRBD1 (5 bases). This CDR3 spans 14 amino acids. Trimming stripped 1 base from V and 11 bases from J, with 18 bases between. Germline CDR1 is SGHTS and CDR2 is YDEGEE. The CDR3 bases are TGTGCCAGCAGCTTGAATCGGGACCGGGTGCGATACACCTTC. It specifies CASSLNRDRVRYTF. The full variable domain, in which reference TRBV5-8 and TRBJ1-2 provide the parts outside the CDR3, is EAGVTQSPTHLIKTRGQQATLRCSPISGHTSVYWYQQALGLGLQFLLWYDEGEERNRGNFPPRFSGRQFPNYSSELNVNALELEDSALYLCASSLNRDRVRYTFGSGTRLTVV.

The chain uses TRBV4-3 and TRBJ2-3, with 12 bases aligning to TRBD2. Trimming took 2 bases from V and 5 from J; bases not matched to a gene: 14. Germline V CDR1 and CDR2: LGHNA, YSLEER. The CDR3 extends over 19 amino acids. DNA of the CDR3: TGCGCCAGCAGCCAAAACATTCTAGCGGGAGGGCGCATAGGAGATACGCAGTATTTT. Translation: CASSQNILAGGRIGDTQYF.

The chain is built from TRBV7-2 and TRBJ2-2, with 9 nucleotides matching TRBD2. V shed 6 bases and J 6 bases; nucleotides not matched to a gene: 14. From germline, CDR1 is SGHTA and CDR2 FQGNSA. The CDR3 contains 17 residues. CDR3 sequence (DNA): TGTGCCAGCAGAGCATCTGCCCGCGGGGGGGCGGCCGGGGAGCTGTTTTTT. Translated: CASRASARGGAAGELFF.

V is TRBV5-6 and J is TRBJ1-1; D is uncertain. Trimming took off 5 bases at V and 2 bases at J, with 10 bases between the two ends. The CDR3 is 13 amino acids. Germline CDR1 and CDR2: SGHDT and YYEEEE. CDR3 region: CASSFTRNTEAFF. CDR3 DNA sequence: TGTGCCAGCAGTTTCACACGCAACACTGAAGCTTTCTTT.

The CDR3 sequence: CASSPRTAYEQYV. CDR3 DNA: TGTGCCAGCAGTCCCCGGACTGCCTACGAGCAGTACGTC. The chain carries TRBV6-2 or TRBV6-3 and TRBJ2-7; a possible D gene is TRBD2 (5 bases). Germline V gives CDR1 MNHEY, CDR2 SVGEGT. Trimming shortened V by 5 bases and J by 2 bases, and 10 bases separated the two germline ends. This CDR3 region has 13 residues.

The CDR3 spells CASSLGAGRITGELFF. The CDR3 bases are TGTGCCAGCAGCCTTGGCGCGGGACGGATCACCGGGGAGCTGTTTTTT. This chain uses TRBV7-8 with TRBJ2-2; a weak D match, TRBD2 (6 bases). The germline CDR1 and CDR2 sequences are SGHVS and FQNEAQ. CDR3 length: 16 residues. Trimming removed 5 bases at V and 4 bases at J, with 17 bases between.

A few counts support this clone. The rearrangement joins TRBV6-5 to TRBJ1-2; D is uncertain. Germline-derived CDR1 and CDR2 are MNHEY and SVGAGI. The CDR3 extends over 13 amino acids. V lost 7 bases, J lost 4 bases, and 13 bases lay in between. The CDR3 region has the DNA TGTGCCAGCAAGGTCGCGGGAAGCTATGGCTACACCTTC. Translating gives CASKVAGSYGYTF.

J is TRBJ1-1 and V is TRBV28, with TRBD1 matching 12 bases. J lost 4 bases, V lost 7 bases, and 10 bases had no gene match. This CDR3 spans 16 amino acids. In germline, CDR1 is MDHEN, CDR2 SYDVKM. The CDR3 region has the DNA TGTGCCAGCACCCATGGAGGGACAGGGGGCAGCACTGAAGCTTTCTTT. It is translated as CASTHGGTGGSTEAFF.

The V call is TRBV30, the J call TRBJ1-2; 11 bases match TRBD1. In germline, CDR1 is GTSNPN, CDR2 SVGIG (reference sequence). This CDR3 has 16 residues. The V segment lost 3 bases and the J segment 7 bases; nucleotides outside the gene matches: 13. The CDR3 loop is CAWSLGQGAGFGGYTF. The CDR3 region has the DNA TGTGCCTGGAGCCTCGGACAGGGGGCAGGGTTTGGTGGCTACACCTTC. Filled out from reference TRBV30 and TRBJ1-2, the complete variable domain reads SQTIHQWPATLVQPVGSPLSLECTVEGTSNPNLYWYRQAAGRGLQLLFYSVGIGQISSEVPQNLSASRPQDRQFILSSKKLLLSDSGFYLCAWSLGQGAGFGGYTFGSGTRLTVV.

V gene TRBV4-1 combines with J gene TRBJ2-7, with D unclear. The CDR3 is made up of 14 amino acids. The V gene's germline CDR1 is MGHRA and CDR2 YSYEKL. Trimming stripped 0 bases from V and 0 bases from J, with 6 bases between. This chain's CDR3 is CASSQDGTSYEQYV. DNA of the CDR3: TGCGCCAGCAGCCAAGATGGTACCTCCTACGAGCAGTACGTC.

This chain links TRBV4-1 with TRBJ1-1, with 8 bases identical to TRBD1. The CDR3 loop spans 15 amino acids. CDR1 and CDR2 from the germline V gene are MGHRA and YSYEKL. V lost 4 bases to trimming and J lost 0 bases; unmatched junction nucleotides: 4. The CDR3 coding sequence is TGCGCCAGCAGCCCCGGACAGGGTATGAACACTGAAGCTTTCTTT. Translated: CASSPGQGMNTEAFF.

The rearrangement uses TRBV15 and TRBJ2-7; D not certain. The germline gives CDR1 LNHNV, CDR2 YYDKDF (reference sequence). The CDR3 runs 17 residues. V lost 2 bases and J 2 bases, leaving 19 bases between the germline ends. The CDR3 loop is CATSRLGTDGPTYEQYV. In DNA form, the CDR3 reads TGTGCCACCAGCAGATTGGGAACGGACGGACCTACCTACGAGCAGTACGTC.

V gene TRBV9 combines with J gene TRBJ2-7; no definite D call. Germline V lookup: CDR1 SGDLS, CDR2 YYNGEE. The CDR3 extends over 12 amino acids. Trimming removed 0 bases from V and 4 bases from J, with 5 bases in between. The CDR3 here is CASSVGPYEQYF. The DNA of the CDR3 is TGTGCCAGCAGCGTAGGGCCGTACGAGCAGTACTTC.

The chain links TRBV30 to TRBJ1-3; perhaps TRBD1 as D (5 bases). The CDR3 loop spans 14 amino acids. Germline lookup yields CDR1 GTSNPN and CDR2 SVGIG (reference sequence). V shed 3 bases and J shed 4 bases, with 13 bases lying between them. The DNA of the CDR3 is TGTGCCTGGAGGCGTACAGGTGTGGGAAACACCATATATTTT. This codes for CAWRRTGVGNTIYF.

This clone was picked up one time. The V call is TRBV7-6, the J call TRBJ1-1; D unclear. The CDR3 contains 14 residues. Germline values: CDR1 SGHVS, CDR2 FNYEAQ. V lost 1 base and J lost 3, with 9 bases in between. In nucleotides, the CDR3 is TGTGCCAGCAGCTTAGTAGGGTCGGACACTGAAGCTTTCTTT. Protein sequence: CASSLVGSDTEAFF.

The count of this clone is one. The CDR3 protein is CASSTDKITGELFF. DNA of the CDR3: TGTGCCAGCAGTACGGACAAGATCACCGGGGAGCTGTTTTTT. This rearrangement joins TRBV27 to TRBJ2-2, with D perhaps matching TRBD1 (5 bases). The CDR3 contains 14 residues. The V and J ends lost 5 bases and 4 bases respectively, with 11 bases between them. The germline gives CDR1 MNHEY, CDR2 SMNVEV (reference sequence).

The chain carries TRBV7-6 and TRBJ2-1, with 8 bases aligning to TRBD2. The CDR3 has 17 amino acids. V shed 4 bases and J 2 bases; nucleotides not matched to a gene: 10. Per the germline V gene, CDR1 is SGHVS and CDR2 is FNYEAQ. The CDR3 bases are TGTGCCAGCAGCTCGCCCAGGACTAGCAGCACCTACAATGAGCAGTTCTTC. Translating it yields CASSSPRTSSTYNEQFF.

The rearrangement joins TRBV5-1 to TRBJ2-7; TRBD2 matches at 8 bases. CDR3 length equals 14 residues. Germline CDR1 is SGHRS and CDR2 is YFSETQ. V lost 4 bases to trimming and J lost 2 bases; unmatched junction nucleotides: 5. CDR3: CASSPGLATYEQYF. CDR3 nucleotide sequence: TGCGCCAGCAGCCCTGGACTAGCTACCTACGAGCAGTACTTC.